The rows below give T cell receptor beta chains drawn from one sample of a study of blood T cell repertoires in COVID-19. Repertoires were generated with immunoSEQ multiplex PCR, while TCRdb's copy carries only in-frame clones and drops some. The sample consists of over 200,000 clones, 70% to 90% of them appearing once. Sequenced sample: PBMCs or T cells enriched from blood (not recorded which). The receptor source for this set is a man aged 25 to 40 who had recovered from COVID-19. Both conserved end residues are part of each CDR3. Each record gives: clone size, V gene, D gene, J gene, CDR3 protein. D genes are given only for firm matches. Not every row has a clone size; where given, it reads once, few, many or a size class.

clone size: NA
V gene: TRBV30
D gene: NA
J gene: TRBJ1-6
CDR3 protein: CAWRTINSPLHF

clone size: NA
V gene: TRBV7-8
D gene: NA
J gene: TRBJ2-3
CDR3 protein: CASSPTGDTQYF

clone size: NA
V gene: TRBV11-2
D gene: TRBD2
J gene: TRBJ2-2
CDR3 protein: CAGRQGTSGYTGELFF

clone size: NA
V gene: TRBV5-5
D gene: TRBD1
J gene: TRBJ2-4
CDR3 protein: CASRSGTGAVAKNIQYF

clone size: NA
V gene: TRBV19
D gene: TRBD2
J gene: TRBJ2-3
CDR3 protein: CASSSGLVSTGTQYF

clone size: NA
V gene: TRBV2
D gene: NA
J gene: TRBJ2-7
CDR3 protein: CASREDSIPYEQYF

clone size: NA
V gene: TRBV7-8
D gene: NA
J gene: TRBJ1-1
CDR3 protein: CASSLVTEAFF

clone size: NA
V gene: TRBV19
D gene: TRBD1
J gene: TRBJ1-4
CDR3 protein: CASSIMGGQPNEKLFF

clone size: NA
V gene: TRBV27
D gene: NA
J gene: TRBJ1-6
CDR3 protein: CASSLWYRTSSYNSPLHF

clone size: NA
V gene: TRBV10-3
D gene: TRBD2
J gene: TRBJ2-1
CDR3 protein: CAISESASGGTEQFF

clone size: NA
V gene: TRBV7-2
D gene: TRBD1
J gene: TRBJ1-2
CDR3 protein: CASSLEAGGYGYTF

clone size: NA
V gene: TRBV30
D gene: NA
J gene: TRBJ1-1
CDR3 protein: CAWRSSRMNTEAFF

clone size: NA
V gene: TRBV11-1
D gene: TRBD2
J gene: TRBJ2-7
CDR3 protein: CASSPRLAGFYEQYF

clone size: few
V gene: TRBV6-2/TRBV6-3
D gene: TRBD1
J gene: TRBJ1-5
CDR3 protein: CASSYSPQGVWNQPQHF

clone size: NA
V gene: TRBV4-2
D gene: NA
J gene: TRBJ2-2
CDR3 protein: CASSHRGNTGELFF

clone size: NA
V gene: TRBV5-5
D gene: NA
J gene: TRBJ2-7
CDR3 protein: CASSLGLAGSYEQYF

clone size: NA
V gene: TRBV7-2
D gene: NA
J gene: TRBJ1-2
CDR3 protein: CASSLLDSLWGYTF

clone size: NA
V gene: TRBV2
D gene: NA
J gene: TRBJ2-2
CDR3 protein: CASSEGVAGAGELFF

clone size: NA
V gene: TRBV4-1
D gene: NA
J gene: TRBJ2-1
CDR3 protein: CASSQKEGTGQSYNEQFF

clone size: NA
V gene: TRBV27
D gene: TRBD1
J gene: TRBJ1-2
CDR3 protein: CASKEDRTNYGYTF

clone size: NA
V gene: TRBV30
D gene: TRBD1
J gene: TRBJ1-2
CDR3 protein: CAWRTGGNYGYTF

clone size: NA
V gene: TRBV18
D gene: NA
J gene: TRBJ2-5
CDR3 protein: CASSPVRGETQYF

clone size: NA
V gene: TRBV5-4
D gene: NA
J gene: TRBJ2-1
CDR3 protein: CASSLRGGDGQFF

clone size: NA
V gene: TRBV2
D gene: NA
J gene: TRBJ1-2
CDR3 protein: CASSGNSNSGYTF

clone size: NA
V gene: TRBV5-1
D gene: NA
J gene: TRBJ1-1
CDR3 protein: CASSLQPGIGNTEAFF

clone size: NA
V gene: TRBV18
D gene: NA
J gene: TRBJ1-1
CDR3 protein: CASSPGGLLAFF

clone size: NA
V gene: TRBV9
D gene: NA
J gene: TRBJ2-3
CDR3 protein: CASSVDGGSTDTQYF

clone size: few
V gene: TRBV12-3/TRBV12-4
D gene: TRBD1
J gene: TRBJ1-1
CDR3 protein: CASSPQGAAEAFF

clone size: NA
V gene: TRBV18
D gene: TRBD1
J gene: TRBJ2-5
CDR3 protein: CASSPPLAGTGKETQYF

clone size: NA
V gene: TRBV7-2
D gene: NA
J gene: TRBJ1-1
CDR3 protein: CASSLGVGILF

clone size: NA
V gene: TRBV10-3
D gene: NA
J gene: TRBJ1-6
CDR3 protein: CATTSGTAIYNSPLHF